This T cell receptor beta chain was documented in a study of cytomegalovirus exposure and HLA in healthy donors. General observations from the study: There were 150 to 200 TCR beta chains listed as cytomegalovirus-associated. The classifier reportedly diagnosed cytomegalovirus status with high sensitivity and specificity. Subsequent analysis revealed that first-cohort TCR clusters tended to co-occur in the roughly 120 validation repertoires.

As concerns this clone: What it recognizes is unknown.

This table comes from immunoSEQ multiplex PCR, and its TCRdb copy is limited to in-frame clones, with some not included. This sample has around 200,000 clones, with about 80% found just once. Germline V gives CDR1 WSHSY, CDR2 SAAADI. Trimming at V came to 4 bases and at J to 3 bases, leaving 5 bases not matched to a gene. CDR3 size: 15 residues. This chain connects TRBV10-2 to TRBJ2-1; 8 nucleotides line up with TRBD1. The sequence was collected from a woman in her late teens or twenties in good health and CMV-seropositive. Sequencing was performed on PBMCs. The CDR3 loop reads CASSAGQENYNEQFF. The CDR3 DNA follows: TGCGCCAGCAGTGCGGGACAGGAGAACTACAATGAGCAGTTCTTC.